The source of this T cell receptor (beta chain) is a study of cytomegalovirus exposure and HLA in healthy donors. Study-level background: Earlier sequencing of 150 million to 200 million T cells yielded roughly 120 million unique TCR beta sequences.

This clone was recorded at least ten times. Its antigen remains unknown. Germline V CDR1 and CDR2: MGHDK, SYGVNS. The CDR3 has 13 amino acids. Trimming took 3 bases from V and 8 from J, leaving 12 bases between them. PCR involved 60 Vbeta and 13 Jbeta primers. The repertoire was sequenced with immunoSEQ multiplex PCR; TCRdb's copy has only in-frame clones and lacks some. The repertoire includes about 96,000 clones, around 64% of them detected once, and approximately 3% sits in the top ten. These donors counted as nominally healthy when sampled, but unrecorded immune exposures were likely. Study results and limitations: Specificity for CMV antigens was confirmed in vitro for a few of the CMV-associated chains.

The J gene is TRBJ2-3, the V gene TRBV25-1; D uncertain. This receptor was taken from a man between 60 and 70 years old in good health and CMV-seronegative. The sample taken for sequencing was PBMCs. The CDR3 reads CASSDGSSSTQYF. CDR3 DNA: TGTGCCAGCAGTGATGGATCTAGTTCTACGCAGTATTTT.